These 2 T cell receptor beta chains share one sample of origin, sequenced in a study of blood T cell repertoires in COVID-19. Assay: immunoSEQ multiplex PCR; the TCRdb copy retains only in-frame clones and omits some. The sample has approximately 450,000 clones; around 89% are singletons. Sequencing used peripheral blood. These receptors all come from a woman under 40 with acute or convalescent COVID-19.

The gene calls are TRBV9 and TRBJ1-2, with TRBD1 matching over 9 bases. Germline-derived CDR1 and CDR2 are SGDLS and YYNGEE. J gave up 4 bases and V 3 bases, and 7 bases lay outside the gene matches. The length of the CDR3 is 15 residues. The CDR3 region is CASSGTGDNFYGYTF. CDR3 in DNA: TGTGCCAGCAGCGGGACAGGGGATAACTTCTATGGCTACACCTTC.

This clone was counted a few times. The chain uses TRBV9 and TRBJ2-4; 11 bases are a match to TRBD2. CDR3 length equals 14 residues. Germline trimming cut 3 bases from V and 8 bases from J; bases unmatched to any gene: 4. CDR1 and CDR2 from the germline V gene are SGDLS and YYNGEE. This CDR3 is CASSDSGGGDIQYF. In DNA, the CDR3 is TGTGCCAGCAGCGATAGCGGGGGGGGAGACATTCAGTACTTC.